Each of the 26 T cell receptor beta chains below was sequenced from the same sample in a study of T cells in tuberculosis. Clones were sequenced by immunoSEQ multiplex PCR, and TCRdb holds only the in-frame ones, with some missing. Counted here are about 34,000 clones, approximately 96% occurring once; the ten biggest clones make up approximately 5.8%. The specimen was PBMCs. The receptors originated from a donor aged 5-35 years with latent tuberculosis or without tuberculosis infection.

This chain joins TRBV27 and TRBJ2-7; 13 positions match TRBD2. The CDR3 has 17 residues. V trimming: 6 bases; J trimming: 0 bases; junction bases outside the gene matches: 8. The germline gives CDR1 MNHEY, CDR2 SMNVEV (reference sequence). The CDR3 reads CASRGLAGRRSSYEQYF. CDR3 sequence (DNA): TGTGCCAGCAGGGGACTAGCGGGGCGTCGCAGCTCCTACGAGCAGTACTTC.

Only a few counts were recorded for this clone. The rearrangement uses TRBV4-2 and TRBJ1-1, with TRBD1 matching over 7 bases. Germline values: CDR1 LGHNA, CDR2 YNFKEQ. The CDR3 is 14 amino acids. V was clipped by 5 bases and J by 4 bases; unmatched bases: 7. The CDR3 spells CASSRNAGGTEAFF. Written as DNA, the CDR3 is TGTGCCAGCAGCAGAAACGCAGGGGGCACTGAAGCTTTCTTT.

The V and J genes are TRBV7-9 and TRBJ1-2, with D possibly TRBD1 on 6 matching bases. The germline gives CDR1 SEHNR, CDR2 FQNEAQ (reference sequence). The CDR3 totals 15 residues. V lost 5 bases to trimming and J lost 5 bases, with 18 bases between them. CDR3 in amino acids: CASSALGGGWYGYTF. The DNA of the CDR3 is TGTGCCAGCAGCGCCCTGGGGGGGGGCTGGTATGGCTACACCTTC.

The chain uses TRBV5-4 and TRBJ1-1; TRBD1 matches at 7 bases. Unmatched junction bases numbered 13, after V lost 0 bases and J lost 8 bases. This CDR3 has 16 residues. Per germline, CDR1 SGHNT and CDR2 YYREEE (reference sequence). The CDR3 spells CASSLGTPTGSKEAFF. CDR3 bases: TGTGCCAGCAGCTTGGGAACCCCGACAGGGAGTAAGGAAGCTTTCTTT.

The gene calls are TRBV4-1 and TRBJ1-3; D gene uncertain. V was cut by 4 bases and J by 0 bases, with 13 bases left in between. There are 16 residues in the CDR3. Germline V gene lookup returns CDR1 MGHRA and CDR2 YSYEKL. The DNA of the CDR3 is TGCGCCAGCAGCCCCACCTCAGTACGCTCTGGAAACACCATATATTTT. Translation: CASSPTSVRSGNTIYF.

The CDR3 spells CASSGNTNEKLFF. CDR3 bases: TGTGCCAGCAGCGGTAATACTAATGAAAAACTGTTTTTT. This sequence joins TRBV2 and TRBJ1-4; D uncertain. The CDR3 is made up of 13 amino acids. V was clipped by 6 bases and J by 2 bases, with 7 bases between them. Looked up from germline, CDR1 is SNHLY and CDR2 is FYNNEI.

The J gene is TRBJ2-5, the V gene TRBV2, with 10 bases identical to TRBD1. J lost 5 bases, V lost 6 bases, and 9 bases had no gene match. There are 15 residues in the CDR3. The germline gives CDR1 SNHLY, CDR2 FYNNEI. DNA of the CDR3: TGTGCCAGCAGGCCCAGACAGGGGGCTGGGGAGACCCAGTACTTC. Translated: CASRPRQGAGETQYF.

This sequence joins TRBV11-1 and TRBJ1-1; D remains unclear. CDR3 size: 13 residues. V was cut by 3 bases and J by 4 bases, with 9 bases left in between. Germline values: CDR1 SGHAT, CDR2 FQDESV (reference sequence). Written as DNA, the CDR3 is TGTGCCAGCAGCTTTAACGAGCTCACTGAAGCTTTCTTT. This translates into CASSFNELTEAFF.

CDR3 in amino acids: CASSLNQATPGANVLTF. As DNA, the CDR3 is TGTGCCAGCAGTTTAAACCAGGCGACCCCCGGGGCCAACGTCCTGACTTTC. The chain employs TRBV28 and TRBJ2-6; D uncertain. CDR1 and CDR2 (germline): MDHEN, SYDVKM. The V gene lost 2 bases and the J gene lost 4 bases, with 15 bases spanning the gap. This CDR3 has 17 amino acids.

The chain uses TRBV11-2 and TRBJ2-3; TRBD2 matches 8 bases. Germline loops: CDR1 SGHAT, CDR2 FQNNGV. This CDR3 spans 16 amino acids. J gave up 3 bases and V 5 bases, and 10 bases lay outside the gene matches. DNA of the CDR3: TGTGCCAGCAGCGGCGCTCGGGCGGGGGGTACAGATACGCAGTATTTT. This codes for CASSGARAGGTDTQYF.

The chain recombines TRBV5-1 with TRBJ2-7, with a weak D call TRBD2 (5 bases). With 0 bases removed from V and 6 bases from J, the gap between germline ends came to 19 bases. The CDR3 is 16 amino acids. Germline V gene lookup returns CDR1 SGHRS and CDR2 YFSETQ. For the CDR3, the DNA is TGCGCCAGCAGCTTGGCCCCGGGCAATACGGGGTCCGAGCAGTACTTC. Encoded protein: CASSLAPGNTGSEQYF.

The chain couples TRBV5-1 to TRBJ1-4; D is unclear. CDR1 and CDR2 (germline): SGHRS, YFSETQ. Trimming stripped 3 bases from V and 5 bases from J, with 17 bases between. There are 16 residues in the CDR3. The DNA of the CDR3 is TGCGCCAGCAGCTCCCAGGCCGGTAAATTGAATGAAAAACTGTTTTTT. Translation: CASSSQAGKLNEKLFF.

This rearrangement joins TRBV2 to TRBJ2-5; 13 positions match TRBD2. Germline CDR1 reads SNHLY; CDR2 reads FYNNEI. Germline trimming cut 8 bases from V and 7 bases from J; bases unmatched to any gene: 1. The CDR3 runs to 12 residues. CDR3 in DNA: TGTGCCAGCCGGACTAGCGGGGGGACCCAGTACTTC. It translates to CASRTSGGTQYF.

The V call is TRBV27, the J call TRBJ2-7, with TRBD2 matching over 8 bases. Trimming removed 6 bases from V and 4 bases from J; junction bases left unmatched: 8. This CDR3 spans 14 amino acids. Germline CDR1 is MNHEY and CDR2 is SMNVEV (reference sequence). The CDR3, as DNA: TGTGCCAGCAGGCCGGGACTAGTCGCATACGAGCAGTACTTC. Residues: CASRPGLVAYEQYF.

The rearrangement uses TRBV19 and TRBJ1-5; TRBD1 agrees at 10 bases. With V trimmed by 4 bases and J by 5 bases, 2 bases remained unmatched. From germline, CDR1 is LNHDA and CDR2 SQIVND (reference sequence). This CDR3 is built from 14 residues. CDR3 protein: CASSTDRGYQPQHF. The CDR3 DNA is TGTGCCAGTAGTACGGACAGGGGGTATCAGCCCCAGCATTTT.

This sequence joins TRBV27 and TRBJ2-7, with 9 nucleotides matching TRBD2. The germline CDR1 and CDR2 sequences are MNHEY and SMNVEV (reference sequence). This CDR3 has 14 residues. With V trimmed by 7 bases and J by 3 bases, 7 bases remained unmatched. The CDR3: CASTKSGGNYEQYF. In DNA, the CDR3 is TGTGCCAGCACCAAGAGCGGGGGGAACTACGAGCAGTACTTC.

V usage is TRBV5-1 and J usage is TRBJ1-1, with 7 nucleotides matching TRBD1. Germline V gene lookup returns CDR1 SGHRS and CDR2 YFSETQ. The V segment lost 0 bases and the J segment 2 bases; nucleotides outside the gene matches: 7. The CDR3 consists of 16 residues. The DNA of the CDR3 is TGCGCCAGCAGCTTGGAAGGCGGGACAGCTAACACTGAAGCTTTCTTT. As protein: CASSLEGGTANTEAFF.

The chain recombines TRBV20-1 with TRBJ1-1; D is perhaps TRBD1 (5 bases). Trimming stripped 5 bases from V and 5 bases from J, with 9 bases between. Germline V gene lookup returns CDR1 DFQATT and CDR2 SNEGSKA (reference sequence). The CDR3 length is 11 residues. DNA of the CDR3: TGCAGTGCTTCAACAGGAACTGAAGCTTTCTTT. Translating it yields CSASTGTEAFF.

This chain links TRBV5-1 with TRBJ2-5; D is perhaps TRBD2 (6 bases). There are 14 residues in the CDR3. Germline lookup yields CDR1 SGHRS and CDR2 YFSETQ. The V end lost 0 bases, the J end lost 4 bases, and 10 bases lay between the germline ends. CDR3: CASSLVQGGETQYF. CDR3 DNA: TGCGCCAGCAGCTTGGTCCAGGGAGGAGAGACCCAGTACTTC.

J is TRBJ2-7 and V is TRBV4-1; 10 bases are a match to TRBD2. The CDR3 spans 14 residues. V trimming: 4 bases; J trimming: 3 bases; junction bases outside the gene matches: 3. Germline CDR1 reads MGHRA; CDR2 reads YSYEKL. The CDR3 nucleotides are TGCGCCAGCAGCCCCCGGACTAGCGGCTACGAGCAGTACTTC. It translates to CASSPRTSGYEQYF.

The genes are TRBV9 and TRBJ2-1, with a weak D call TRBD1 (5 bases). The germline gives CDR1 SGDLS, CDR2 YYNGEE. V shed 0 bases and J shed 10 bases, with 14 bases lying between them. This CDR3 has 14 amino acids. CDR3: CASSVASSKGEQFF. CDR3 DNA sequence: TGTGCCAGCAGCGTAGCGTCGTCGAAGGGGGAGCAGTTCTTC. Full variable domain (missing parts from reference TRBV9 and TRBJ2-1): DSGVTQTPKHLITATGQRVTLRCSPRSGDLSVYWYQQSLDQGLQFLIQYYNGEERAKGNILERFSAQQFPDLHSELNLSSLELGDSALYFCASSVASSKGEQFFGPGTRLTVL.

The chain combines TRBV5-1 with TRBJ2-5, with D tentatively TRBD1 (5 bases). This CDR3 is 14 amino acids long. The V gene's germline CDR1 is SGHRS and CDR2 YFSETQ. V was cut by 4 bases and J by 2 bases, with 12 bases left in between. The CDR3 sequence: CASSPGHGQETQYF. CDR3 coding DNA: TGCGCCAGCAGCCCCGGACACGGACAAGAGACCCAGTACTTC.

CDR3 coding DNA: TGTGCCAGCAGCTTAAACGGGGAAACCGCAGATACGCAGTATTTT. This codes for CASSLNGETADTQYF. This chain uses TRBV7-6 with TRBJ2-3; tentatively, D is TRBD2 (5 bases). CDR3 length: 15 residues. Germline V gene data show CDR1 as SGHVS and CDR2 as FNYEAQ. Trimming shortened V by 2 bases and J by 4 bases, and 13 bases separated the two germline ends.

Remarks on this clone: One end of the junction fails to match germline, which may point to a read error. V and J are TRBV7-6 and TRBJ1-1; 7 nucleotides agree with TRBD1. This CDR3 has 12 amino acids. Germline CDR1 SGHVS, CDR2 FNYEAQ. CDR3 residues: CASSLALEGADF. The CDR3 DNA is TGTGCCAGCAGCTTAGCGTTGGAGGGGGCCGATTTT. Combining the CDR3 with reference TRBV7-6 and TRBJ1-1 gives the whole variable domain GAGVSQSPRYKVTKRGQDVALRCDPISGHVSLYWYRQALGQGPEFLTYFNYEAQQDKSGLPNDRFSAERPEGSISTLTIQRTEQRDSAMYRCASSLALEGADFGQGTRLTVV.

The chain employs TRBV4-2 and TRBJ1-4, with TRBD1 matching over 7 bases. The V and J ends lost 6 bases and 7 bases, in that order; junction bases with no gene match: 8. Germline V CDR1 and CDR2: LGHNA, YNFKEQ. This CDR3 region has 14 residues. CDR3: CASSKTGAGEKLFF. The CDR3 bases are TGTGCCAGCAGTAAAACAGGGGCGGGTGAAAAACTGTTTTTT.

This sequence joins TRBV7-6 and TRBJ2-5, with TRBD1 identical over 7 bases. The CDR3 sequence is 15 residues long. V trimming: 8 bases; J trimming: 5 bases; junction bases outside the gene matches: 14. Per germline, CDR1 SGHVS and CDR2 FNYEAQ. The CDR3 coding sequence is TGTGCCAGCCTTCCGGGACAGCTCCCGGGGGAGACCCAGTACTTC. It encodes CASLPGQLPGETQYF.